What follows is one TCR beta chain and its context. Germline assignment: CDR1 SGDLS and CDR2 YYNGEE. CDR3 length: 14 residues. With 4 bases removed from V and 3 bases from J, the gap between germline ends came to 13 bases. This sample stems from a study of cytomegalovirus exposure and HLA in healthy donors. The PCR had 60 Vbeta and 13 Jbeta primers. In the original workflow: In a later analysis, around 10 million of 83 million or so unique beta chains occurred in at least two donors. The repertoire was sequenced with immunoSEQ multiplex PCR; TCRdb's copy has only in-frame clones and lacks some. The DNA gave D and trimming, while V, J and clone size come from that table. The sample consists of 120,000 to 150,000 clones, roughly 76% of them appearing once.

Input material: PBMCs. The chain combines TRBV9 with TRBJ1-2, with D possibly being TRBD1 (6 bases). The receptor comes from a female donor in good health and CMV-seronegative. The CDR3 region has the DNA TGTGCCAGCAGCCCGACGACAGGCTACTATGGCTACACCTTC. Residues: CASSPTTGYYGYTF.